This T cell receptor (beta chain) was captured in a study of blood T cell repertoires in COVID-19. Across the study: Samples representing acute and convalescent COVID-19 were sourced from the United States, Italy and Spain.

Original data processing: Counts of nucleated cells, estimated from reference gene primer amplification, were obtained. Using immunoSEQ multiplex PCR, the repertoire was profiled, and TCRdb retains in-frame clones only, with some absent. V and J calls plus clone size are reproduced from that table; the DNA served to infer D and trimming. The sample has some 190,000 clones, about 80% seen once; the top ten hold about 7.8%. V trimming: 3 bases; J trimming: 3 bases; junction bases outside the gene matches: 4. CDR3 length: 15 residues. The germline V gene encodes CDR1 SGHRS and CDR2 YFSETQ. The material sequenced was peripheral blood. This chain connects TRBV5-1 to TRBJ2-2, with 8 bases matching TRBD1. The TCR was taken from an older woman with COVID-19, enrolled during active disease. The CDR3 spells CASSSTGADTGELFF. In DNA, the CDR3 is TGCGCCAGCAGCTCGACAGGGGCGGACACCGGGGAGCTGTTTTTT. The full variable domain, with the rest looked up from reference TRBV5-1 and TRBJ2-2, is KAGVTQTPRYLIKTRGQQVTLSCSPISGHRSVSWYQQTPGQGLQFLFEYFSETQRNKGNFPGRFSGRQFSNSRSEMNVSTLELGDSALYLCASSSTGADTGELFFGEGSRLTVL.